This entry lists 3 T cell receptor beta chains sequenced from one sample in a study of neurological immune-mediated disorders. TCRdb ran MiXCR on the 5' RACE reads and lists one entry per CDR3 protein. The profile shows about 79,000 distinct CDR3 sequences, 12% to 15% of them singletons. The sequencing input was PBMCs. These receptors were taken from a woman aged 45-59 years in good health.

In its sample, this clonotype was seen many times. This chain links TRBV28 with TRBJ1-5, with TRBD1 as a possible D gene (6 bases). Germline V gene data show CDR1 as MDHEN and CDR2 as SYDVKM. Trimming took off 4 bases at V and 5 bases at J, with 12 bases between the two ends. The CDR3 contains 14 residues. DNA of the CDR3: TGTGCCAGCAGTTCTACAGGGCTCCATCAGCCCCAGCATTTT. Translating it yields CASSSTGLHQPQHF.

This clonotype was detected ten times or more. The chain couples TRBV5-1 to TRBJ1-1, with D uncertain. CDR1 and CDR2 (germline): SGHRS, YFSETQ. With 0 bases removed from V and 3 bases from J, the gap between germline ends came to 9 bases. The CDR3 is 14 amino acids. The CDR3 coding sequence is TGCGCCAGCAGCTTGGTGGTTGGGGACACTGAAGCTTTCTTT. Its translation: CASSLVVGDTEAFF.

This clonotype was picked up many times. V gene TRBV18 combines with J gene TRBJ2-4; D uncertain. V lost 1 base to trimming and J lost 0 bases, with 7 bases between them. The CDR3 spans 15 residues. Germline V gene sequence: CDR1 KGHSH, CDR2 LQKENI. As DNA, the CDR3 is TGTGCCAGCTCACCACGTAGACTAGCCAAAAACATTCAGTACTTC. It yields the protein CASSPRRLAKNIQYF.